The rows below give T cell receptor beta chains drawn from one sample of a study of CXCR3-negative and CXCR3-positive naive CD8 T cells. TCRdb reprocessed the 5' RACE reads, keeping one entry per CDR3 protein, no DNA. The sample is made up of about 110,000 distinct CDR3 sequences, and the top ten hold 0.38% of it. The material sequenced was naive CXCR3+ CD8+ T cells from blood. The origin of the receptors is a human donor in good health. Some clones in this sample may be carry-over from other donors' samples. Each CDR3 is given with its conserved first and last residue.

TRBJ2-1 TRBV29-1 CSGATSGNEQFF
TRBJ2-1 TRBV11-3 CASQPGEGKDNEQFF
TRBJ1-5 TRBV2 CASTRMVSDQPQHF
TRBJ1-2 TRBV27 CASSLAGQVALDGYTF
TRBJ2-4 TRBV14 CASSRDREDIQYF
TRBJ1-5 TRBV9 CASSVTDSYQPQHF
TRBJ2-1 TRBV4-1 CASSPVVGGQGYYNEQFF
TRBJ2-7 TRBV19 CASSWDVDYEQYF
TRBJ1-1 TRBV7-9 CASSSTEMNTEAFF
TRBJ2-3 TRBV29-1 CSCRIAGGDTQYF